A selection of T cell receptor beta chains follows, all from one sample in a study of cytomegalovirus exposure and HLA in healthy donors. Only in-frame clones appear in the TCRdb table, and some are missing; sequencing was by immunoSEQ multiplex PCR. There are about 120,000 clones in the sample; around 87% occur only once, and about 6% lies in the top ten. Sequencing was carried out using PBMCs. These receptors originate from a woman aged 18-29 years in good health and CMV-seropositive. CDR3s leave out the opening cysteine and the closing phenylalanine or tryptophan.

j_call	cdr3_length	v_call	cdr3_aa
TRBJ2-2	12	TRBV19	ASSIAAGQGELF
TRBJ2-7	13	TRBV6-8	ASTLQGTSSYEQY
TRBJ1-1	10	TRBV5-1	ASSSLGGLAF
TRBJ1-1	12	TRBV6-5	ASSYGRRGTEAF
TRBJ2-7	11	TRBV30	AGGGTGPYEQY
TRBJ1-1	9	TRBV15	ACGGNTEAF
TRBJ2-2	12	TRBV6-4	ASSDSGDTGELF
TRBJ2-1	11	TRBV4-1	ASSPFAGGEQF
TRBJ1-2	11	TRBV5-6	ASIGLAGYGYT
TRBJ2-2	10	TRBV19	ASRLGPGELF
TRBJ1-1	9	TRBV30	AWSGFQGTF
TRBJ2-1	12	TRBV7-8	ASSLGDRVYEQF
TRBJ2-7	12	TRBV19	ASSIIGGPGEQY
TRBJ1-5	11	TRBV19	ASRGQGYQPQH
TRBJ1-5	13	TRBV2	ASRKDRGDNQPQH
TRBJ2-7	12	TRBV7-8	ASSQLGGTYEQY
TRBJ1-2	13	TRBV15	ATSRGTGGWDGYT
TRBJ2-6	15	TRBV15	ATSSGLAGAGANVLT
TRBJ1-2	11	TRBV9	ASSVGPNYGYT
TRBJ2-1	18	TRBV5-1	ASSNPTGLAGGRNYNEQF
TRBJ2-3	13	TRBV18	ASSLRAESTDTQY
TRBJ1-1	13	TRBV4-2	ASSQDPGMNTEAF
TRBJ1-1	14	TRBV4-2	ASSQTTGTGRVEAF
TRBJ1-2	9	TRBV29-1	SVEDGGGYT